Following are 16 T cell receptor beta chains from one sample sequenced in a study of blood T cell repertoires in COVID-19. The assay was immunoSEQ multiplex PCR, and TCRdb's table has in-frame clones only and misses some. The sample consists of some 80,000 clones, approximately 85% of them appearing once. Sequenced input: peripheral blood. The receptors were gathered from a man in his fifties with COVID-19, enrolled during active disease.

The rearrangement uses TRBV28 and TRBJ1-1; no reliable D call. This CDR3 region has 14 residues. The V gene's germline CDR1 is MDHEN and CDR2 SYDVKM. V was clipped by 3 bases and J by 4 bases, with 12 bases between them. The CDR3 spells CASSLKQVGTEAFF. CDR3 DNA: TGTGCCAGCAGTTTGAAGCAGGTGGGCACTGAAGCTTTCTTT.

The CDR3 loop reads CASSFTGTGYTF. The CDR3 DNA reads TGTGCCAGCAGTTTCACAGGGACTGGCTACACCTTC. The chain has TRBV6-5 and TRBJ1-2, with D possibly TRBD1 on 6 matching bases. The CDR3 has 12 residues. Germline values: CDR1 MNHEY, CDR2 SVGAGI. V was shortened by 4 bases and J by 7 bases, with 10 bases between the two germline ends.

V usage is TRBV7-2 and J usage is TRBJ1-1; D call uncertain. Germline V CDR1 and CDR2: SGHTA, FQGNSA. The ends were cut back, 1 base at V and 0 bases at J, with 6 bases in the middle. The CDR3 has 14 residues. CDR3 coding DNA: TGTGCCAGCAGCTTAGGGGCATTGAACACTGAAGCTTTCTTT. Residues: CASSLGALNTEAFF.

CDR3 residues: CASGEAGGIAEAFF. CDR3 DNA: TGTGCCAGCGGGGAGGCAGGGGGAATCGCTGAAGCTTTCTTT. The chain recombines TRBV7-9 with TRBJ1-1; 7 bases match TRBD1. J was trimmed by 6 bases and V by 8 bases; bases with no gene match: 12. This CDR3 contains 14 residues. In germline, CDR1 is SEHNR, CDR2 FQNEAQ (reference sequence).

The chain combines TRBV6-5 with TRBJ1-2; D unclear. The CDR3 extends over 15 amino acids. V lost 5 bases, J lost 2 bases, and 15 bases lay in between. Germline V gene data show CDR1 as MNHEY and CDR2 as SVGAGI. The CDR3 DNA follows: TGTGCCAGCAGTCCCCACACGCAGAGGAACTATGGCTACACCTTC. It is translated as CASSPHTQRNYGYTF.

The chain has TRBV3-1 (or the pseudogene TRBV3-2) and TRBJ1-1; 7 bases match TRBD1. CDR1 and CDR2 from the germline V gene are LGHDT and YNNKEL (reference sequence). There are 14 residues in the CDR3. The J segment lost 4 bases and the V segment lost 1 base, leaving 3 bases of the junction unmatched. DNA for the CDR3: TGTGCCAGCAGCCAAGTCGAGGGGGCCACTGAAGCTTTCTTT. Protein: CASSQVEGATEAFF.

CDR3 loop: CATSSLQGAKQYF. CDR3 coding DNA: TGTGCCACCAGCAGCTTACAGGGGGCAAAGCAGTACTTC. The chain has TRBV15 and TRBJ2-7, with 9 bases matching TRBD1. The CDR3 covers 13 residues. Trimming at V came to 3 bases and at J to 8 bases, leaving 5 bases not matched to a gene. Looked up from germline, CDR1 is LNHNV and CDR2 is YYDKDF (reference sequence).

This clone came up once. The chain couples TRBV11-3 to TRBJ1-4; no reliable D call. V lost 2 bases to trimming and J lost 2 bases, with 21 bases between them. CDR1 SGHNT and CDR2 YENEEA come from the germline V gene. The CDR3 runs 19 residues. The DNA for the CDR3 is TGTGCCAGCAGCTTAATTTTAGAGGGTCCGCGTACTACTAATGAAAAACTGTTTTTT. It specifies CASSLILEGPRTTNEKLFF.

V and J are TRBV9 and TRBJ1-1; TRBD1 might be the D (5 bases). V was pared by 0 bases and J by 5 bases, with 17 bases between. Germline V gene lookup returns CDR1 SGDLS and CDR2 YYNGEE. The CDR3 sequence is 16 residues long. The CDR3 bases are TGTGCCAGCAGCGTAGCTCCGTCCAGGCAGGGAACTGAAGCTTTCTTT. It codes for CASSVAPSRQGTEAFF.

This sequence joins TRBV14 and TRBJ2-3, with D tentatively TRBD1 (5 bases). Trimming took off 0 bases at V and 2 bases at J, with 18 bases between the two ends. Germline V gene sequence: CDR1 SGHDN, CDR2 FVKESK. This CDR3 has 18 amino acids. CDR3 protein: CASSQDVRIGDPTDTQYF. The CDR3 DNA reads as TGTGCCAGCAGCCAAGATGTTCGGATAGGGGATCCCACAGATACGCAGTATTTT.

The chain employs TRBV19 and TRBJ1-5; TRBD1 is a possible D gene (6 bases). V shed 6 bases and J shed 0 bases, with 15 bases lying between them. The CDR3 is 16 residues long. Germline V gives CDR1 LNHDA, CDR2 SQIVND (reference sequence). Here the CDR3 reads CASSLGQPNSNQPQHF. CDR3 sequence (DNA): TGTGCCAGTAGCTTGGGACAACCGAATAGCAATCAGCCCCAGCATTTT.

The sample holds one count of this clone. The chain couples TRBV5-1 to TRBJ2-1; 8 bases match TRBD2. Germline V gene data show CDR1 as SGHRS and CDR2 as YFSETQ. CDR3 length equals 15 residues. Unmatched junction bases numbered 12, after V lost 4 bases and J lost 9 bases. The CDR3: CASSPTPGGWSEQFF. The CDR3 bases are TGCGCCAGCAGCCCCACACCGGGAGGGTGGAGTGAGCAGTTCTTC.

The V and J genes are TRBV5-1 and TRBJ2-4, with 9 bases aligning to TRBD2. The CDR3 consists of 15 residues. CDR1 SGHRS and CDR2 YFSETQ come from the germline V gene. The trim removed 3 bases at V and 4 bases at J, leaving 5 bases unmatched. CDR3 sequence reads: CASSSSGGIKNIQYF. CDR3 in DNA: TGCGCCAGCAGCTCGAGCGGGGGGATAAAAAACATTCAGTACTTC.

The J gene is TRBJ2-7, the V gene TRBV29-1, with a tentative D call TRBD1 (6 bases). The germline gives CDR1 SQVTM, CDR2 ANQGSEA. Trimming took off 8 bases at V and 5 bases at J, with 16 bases between the two ends. The CDR3 covers 12 residues. In nucleotides, the CDR3 is TGCAGCTCCTGGGACAAGTCCAACGAGCAGTACTTC. It codes for CSSWDKSNEQYF.

The genes are TRBV6-5 and TRBJ2-7, with 9 nucleotides matching TRBD1. The CDR3 has 14 residues. V shed 8 bases and J 7 bases; nucleotides not matched to a gene: 12. The germline V gene has CDR1 MNHEY and CDR2 SVGAGI. The CDR3 DNA sequence: TGTGCCAGCGCATGGGACAGGGCCCCTCGAGAGCAGTACTTC. As protein: CASAWDRAPREQYF.

V usage is TRBV3-1 (or the pseudogene TRBV3-2) and J usage is TRBJ2-1; TRBD1 might be the D (6 bases). The V end was cut by 4 bases, the J end by 12 bases, with 16 bases between. The germline V gene encodes CDR1 LGHDT and CDR2 YNNKEL (reference sequence). There are 13 residues in the CDR3. In DNA form, the CDR3 reads TGTGCCAGCAGCCTCCGGGACACCCATCCGCAGTTCTTC. Translating gives CASSLRDTHPQFF.